The T cell receptor (beta chain) under discussion was sequenced for a study of OX40 agonist ivuxolimab in advanced cancers. For the study at large: Patients with hepatocellular carcinoma, melanoma, renal cell or head and neck cancer made up the dose-escalation patients.

The CDR3 has 14 residues. V gave up 3 bases and J gave up 5 bases, with 13 bases separating them. Germline-derived CDR1 and CDR2 are MNHEY and SMNVEV (reference sequence). This clone occurred once. Antigen: not known. Blood draws occurred at baseline, cycle 4 day 1, and cycle 7 day 1. The method was immunoSEQ multiplex PCR; TCRdb's version includes in-frame clones alone and lacks a portion of them. The sample shows around 36,000 clones, over 75% of them seen only once. Study-wide results and limits: Partial responders at 0.1-3.0 mg/kg showed near-lowest clonal expansion. At 0.1 to 3.0 mg/kg, CD4+ and CD8+ blood T cells expanded clonally by week 6.

The chain couples TRBV27 to TRBJ1-1; no definite D call. This sample comprised CD4+ or CD8+ T cells sorted from blood, obtained in a trial of the OX40 agonist ivuxolimab. This sequence was found in an adult with an advanced solid tumor such as melanoma, head and neck, liver or kidney cancer. In DNA, the CDR3 is TGTGCCAGCAGTTTCGCAGCGAGTTCGACTGAAGCTTTCTTT. It is translated as CASSFAASSTEAFF.